Following are 31 T cell receptor beta chains from one sample sequenced in a study of identical twins. TCRdb processed the 5' RACE reads anew with MiXCR; each CDR3 protein has one entry. The sample holds more than 250,000 distinct CDR3 sequences, about 8.3% seen once. These same data were also listed under a study on yellow fever vaccine responses in identical twins.

The sequenced sample was memory (CD45RO+) T cells sorted from blood. These TCRs come from a woman aged 18 to 35 in good health.

This clonotype was observed a handful of times. CDR3 nucleotide sequence: TGCAGTGCATTGGGACTAGCGGGAGTTCTGGATACGCAGTATTTT. This translates into CSALGLAGVLDTQYF. The chain couples TRBV20-1 to TRBJ2-3, with 14 nucleotides matching TRBD2. In germline, CDR1 is DFQATT, CDR2 SNEGSKA (reference sequence). Losses at the gene ends were 6 bases for V and 6 bases for J; bases not matched to a gene: 8. The CDR3 has 15 residues.

The chain combines TRBV7-8 with TRBJ1-3; D unclear. The V and J ends lost 0 bases and 0 bases respectively, with 6 bases between them. CDR1 SGHVS and CDR2 FQNEAQ come from the germline V gene. This CDR3 is built from 15 residues. The CDR3 sequence is CASSLATDSGNTIYF. The CDR3 DNA follows: TGTGCCAGCAGCTTAGCTACAGACTCTGGAAACACCATATATTTT. The whole variable domain, remainder taken from reference TRBV7-8 and TRBJ1-3, is GAGVSQSPRYKVAKRGQDVALRCDPISGHVSLFWYQQALGQGPEFLTYFQNEAQLDKSGLPSDRFFAERPEGSVSTLKIQRTQQEDSAVYLCASSLATDSGNTIYFGEGSWLTVV.

This clonotype was counted only a few times. The J gene is TRBJ2-1, the V gene TRBV6-1; the match to TRBD2 covers 7 bases. The V and J ends lost 1 base and 2 bases, in that order; junction bases with no gene match: 5. Germline V lookup: CDR1 MNHNS, CDR2 SASEGT. The CDR3 has 16 amino acids. The CDR3 DNA sequence: TGTGCCAGCAGTGAAGAGGAGGGAGGGGCCTACAATGAGCAGTTCTTC. Its protein product is CASSEEEGGAYNEQFF.

This clonotype was counted ten times or more. The chain links TRBV2 to TRBJ2-7; TRBD1 is a possible D gene (5 bases). CDR3 length: 14 residues. Germline values: CDR1 SNHLY, CDR2 FYNNEI. V lost 2 bases to trimming and J lost 0 bases, with 8 bases between them. CDR3 nucleotide sequence: TGTGCCAGCAGTGAACAGGGATTCTCCTACGAGCAGTACTTC. The encoded protein is CASSEQGFSYEQYF.

This clonotype was detected ten times or more. This chain joins TRBV2 and TRBJ2-3; the D is unclear. V lost 7 bases and J 1 base, leaving 15 bases between the germline ends. CDR3 length: 15 amino acids. Germline V gene data show CDR1 as SNHLY and CDR2 as FYNNEI. In nucleotides, the CDR3 is TGTGCCAGCACTGGGCTGGGTAGAGGCACAGATACGCAGTATTTT. This gives the protein CASTGLGRGTDTQYF.

This clonotype was observed at least ten times. The rearrangement uses TRBV10-3 and TRBJ2-7; D perhaps matches TRBD1 (5 bases). The CDR3 has 14 amino acids. Trimming took off 3 bases at V and 6 bases at J, with 15 bases between the two ends. Germline assignment: CDR1 ENHRY and CDR2 SYGVKD. CDR3 loop: CAISDFDRRFEQYV. In DNA, the CDR3 is TGTGCCATCAGTGATTTCGACAGAAGATTCGAGCAGTACGTC.

This clonotype was picked up many times. V usage is TRBV10-3 and J usage is TRBJ2-2; TRBD1 matches 9 bases. The CDR3 spans 16 residues. Germline V gives CDR1 ENHRY, CDR2 SYGVKD. V shed 10 bases and J 4 bases; nucleotides not matched to a gene: 13. CDR3 nucleotide sequence: TGTGCCACCAGGGATCTGACAGGGGGATCCACCGGGGAGCTGTTTTTT. This codes for CATRDLTGGSTGELFF.

V is TRBV6-4 and J is TRBJ2-3, with TRBD2 as a possible D gene (8 bases). The CDR3 is 17 amino acids. The ends were cut back, 4 bases at V and 6 bases at J, with 23 bases in the middle. The germline CDR1 and CDR2 sequences are MRHNA and SNTAGT. The chain's CDR3 is CASSVEWGQRELDTQYF. DNA for the CDR3: TGTGCCAGCAGTGTGGAGTGGGGACAGCGGGAGTTGGATACGCAGTATTTT.

This chain connects TRBV20-1 to TRBJ2-3; 9 nucleotides match TRBD2. This CDR3 has 18 residues. Per germline, CDR1 DFQATT and CDR2 SNEGSKA (reference sequence). The trim removed 3 bases at V and 6 bases at J, leaving 19 bases unmatched. The CDR3 sequence: CSASLPGGGAGTSDTQYF. For the CDR3, the DNA is TGCAGTGCTAGCCTCCCGGGCGGGGGGGCCGGGACGAGTGATACGCAGTATTTT.

This clonotype showed up just a few times. The gene calls are TRBV28 and TRBJ2-3; no clear D. Germline V gives CDR1 MDHEN, CDR2 SYDVKM. This CDR3 region has 14 residues. V lost 2 bases and J 4 bases, leaving 10 bases between the germline ends. For the CDR3, the DNA is TGTGCCAGCAGTTTAGGGCCTTCCCCAGATACGCAGTATTTT. Translation: CASSLGPSPDTQYF.

The chain uses TRBV5-5 and TRBJ2-1; D unclear. With 9 bases removed from V and 3 bases from J, the gap between germline ends came to 19 bases. From germline, CDR1 is SGHKS and CDR2 YYEKEE (reference sequence). The CDR3 totals 15 residues. CDR3 amino acids: CAIGLGPLCYNEQFF. Here the CDR3 DNA reads TGTGCCATCGGCCTCGGACCTCTCTGCTACAATGAGCAGTTCTTC.

This clonotype occurred many times. This chain connects TRBV27 to TRBJ2-1; D is ambiguous. Deletions cut 3 bases from V and 4 bases from J, with 13 bases between. The length of the CDR3 is 15 residues. The V gene's germline CDR1 is MNHEY and CDR2 SMNVEV (reference sequence). This CDR3 reads CASSLIRTPYNEQFF. Written as DNA, the CDR3 is TGTGCCAGCAGTTTGATTAGGACCCCGTACAATGAGCAGTTCTTC.

This clonotype was recorded at least ten times. This chain joins TRBV25-1 and TRBJ2-7; D not certain. The germline CDR1 and CDR2 sequences are MGHDK and SYGVNS. This CDR3 is 13 amino acids long. Trimming removed 2 bases from V and 3 bases from J, with 8 bases in between. In DNA, the CDR3 is TGTGCCAGCAGTGAAGACATTTTCTACGAGCAGTACTTC. This sequence encodes CASSEDIFYEQYF.

The chain links TRBV11-2 to TRBJ2-7; 13 bases are a match to TRBD2. The CDR3 has 15 amino acids. Germline CDR1 SGHAT, CDR2 FQNNGV. J gave up 6 bases and V 4 bases, and 6 bases lay outside the gene matches. The chain's CDR3 is CASSSTSGRIPEQYF. DNA of the CDR3: TGTGCCAGCAGCTCGACTAGCGGGAGGATACCCGAGCAGTACTTC.

The chain employs TRBV5-1 and TRBJ2-7, with D maybe TRBD2 (6 bases). Germline V gene sequence: CDR1 SGHRS, CDR2 YFSETQ. V lost 4 bases and J lost 6, with 20 bases in between. The CDR3 contains 15 residues. The CDR3 sequence is CASSVAPGTPSEQYF. CDR3 nucleotide sequence: TGCGCCAGCAGCGTCGCCCCCGGGACTCCTTCCGAGCAGTACTTC.

V is TRBV5-1 and J is TRBJ1-6; D unresolved. This CDR3 contains 14 residues. Germline loops: CDR1 SGHRS, CDR2 YFSETQ. V was cut by 8 bases and J by 9 bases, with 18 bases left in between. This chain's CDR3 is CARGGGWCISPLHF. CDR3 nucleotides: TGCGCCAGAGGCGGCGGCTGGTGTATTTCACCCCTCCACTTT.

This clonotype occurred many times. The chain carries TRBV3-1 and TRBJ1-2; D gene ambiguous. This CDR3 contains 14 residues. V lost 4 bases, J lost 0 bases, and 9 bases lay in between. Germline V gives CDR1 LGHDT, CDR2 YNNKEL (reference sequence). The CDR3 is CASSPAGSNYGYTF. The CDR3 region has the DNA TGTGCCAGCAGCCCAGCCGGGTCTAACTATGGCTACACCTTC.

The chain joins TRBV5-1 to TRBJ1-6, with D tentatively TRBD1 (6 bases). CDR1 SGHRS and CDR2 YFSETQ come from the germline V gene. This CDR3 has 16 amino acids. Trimming took off 4 bases at V and 5 bases at J, with 16 bases between the two ends. The CDR3 loop reads CASSLGAGADNSPLHF. The CDR3 DNA is TGCGCCAGCAGCCTGGGGGCGGGGGCGGATAATTCACCCCTCCACTTT.

The CDR3 loop is CASSLSRRGGQRTDTQYF. The CDR3 DNA is TGTGCCAGCAGCTTGAGCCGGAGGGGGGGGCAGCGCACAGATACGCAGTATTTT. The chain couples TRBV5-5 to TRBJ2-3, with a possible D match to TRBD2 (7 bases). Looked up from germline, CDR1 is SGHKS and CDR2 is YYEKEE (reference sequence). Trimming cost V 1 base and J 1 base, with 19 bases left between them. This CDR3 has 18 residues.

The chain employs TRBV6-2 or TRBV6-3 and TRBJ2-7; D uncertain. CDR1 is MNHEY, CDR2 SVGEGT, per germline. Trimming took 6 bases from V and 12 from J, leaving 21 bases between them. The CDR3 consists of 13 residues. The CDR3 DNA reads TGTGCCAGCAGGTATTCCGACCAGCGTTATCCGTACGTC. Translation gives CASRYSDQRYPYV.

V gene TRBV10-3 combines with J gene TRBJ2-3; 11 bases fit TRBD1. Germline V CDR1 and CDR2: ENHRY, SYGVKD. V dropped 4 bases and J dropped 5; count of bases not matched to a gene: 8. This CDR3 has 16 residues. Here the CDR3 reads CAISGGTGGFGDTQYF. CDR3 sequence (DNA): TGTGCCATCAGTGGAGGGACAGGGGGATTTGGAGATACGCAGTATTTT.

The table lists this clonotype with many counts. The gene calls are TRBV29-1 and TRBJ1-1; possibly TRBD1 for D (5 bases). The CDR3 is 12 amino acids. V gave up 0 bases and J gave up 5 bases, with 7 bases separating them. The V gene's germline CDR1 is SQVTM and CDR2 ANQGSEA. CDR3 region: CSVEDGGTEAFF. The CDR3 DNA sequence: TGCAGCGTTGAAGATGGGGGAACTGAAGCTTTCTTT.

This clonotype was detected many times. The chain has TRBV7-7 and TRBJ2-7; D gene ambiguous. The CDR3 covers 12 residues. Trimming cost V 3 bases and J 5 bases, with 8 bases left between them. The V gene's germline CDR1 is SSHAT and CDR2 FNYEAQ (reference sequence). The CDR3 DNA is TGTGCCAGCAGCTTGATGATGAACGAGCAGTACGTC. It encodes CASSLMMNEQYV.

This clonotype was picked up a small number of times. The chain uses TRBV20-1 and TRBJ2-3; TRBD2 matches 12 bases. Germline trimming cut 5 bases from V and 2 bases from J; bases unmatched to any gene: 11. Germline assignment: CDR1 DFQATT and CDR2 SNEGSKA (reference sequence). The CDR3 covers 17 residues. The chain's CDR3 is CSAPGLGLAGPTDTQYF. CDR3 bases: TGCAGTGCTCCCGGGTTAGGACTAGCGGGACCCACAGATACGCAGTATTTT.

Ten or more counts support this clonotype. At one of its ends the junction is not consistent with the germline gene, which may arise from a read error. This chain uses TRBV4-2 with TRBJ1-5; D is unresolved. The CDR3 contains 13 residues. The germline gives CDR1 LGHNA, CDR2 YNFKEQ. CDR3 region: CASSPKSSQPQHF. The CDR3, as DNA: TGTGCCAGCAGCCCTAAAAGCAGTCAGCCCCAGCATTTT.

V and J are TRBV7-2 and TRBJ1-4; D gene uncertain. V lost 5 bases, J lost 10 bases, and 11 bases lay in between. Germline loops: CDR1 SGHTA, CDR2 FQGNSA. The CDR3 runs 12 residues. The CDR3 sequence is CASSHPVGKLFF. CDR3 bases: TGTGCCAGCAGCCACCCGGTTGGAAAACTGTTTTTT. The variable domain in full, with the rest retrieved from reference TRBV7-2 and TRBJ1-4, is GAGVSQSPSNKVTEKGKDVELRCDPISGHTALYWYRQSLGQGLEFLIYFQGNSAPDKSGLPSDRFSAERTGGSVSTLTIQRTQQEDSAVYLCASSHPVGKLFFGSGTQLSVL.

This clonotype was counted many times. The J gene is TRBJ2-1, the V gene TRBV20-1; 9 bases align to TRBD2. J gave up 0 bases and V 5 bases, and 8 bases lay outside the gene matches. The CDR3 consists of 16 residues. In germline, CDR1 is DFQATT, CDR2 SNEGSKA (reference sequence). This chain's CDR3 is CSAHNLAGSSYNEQFF. The CDR3 nucleotides are TGCAGTGCTCATAACCTAGCGGGGAGCTCCTACAATGAGCAGTTCTTC.

This clonotype was detected only a few times. The V call is TRBV27, the J call TRBJ1-2; D remains ambiguous. This CDR3 has 13 residues. Trimming removed 6 bases from V and 8 bases from J, with 16 bases in between. From germline, CDR1 is MNHEY and CDR2 SMNVEV (reference sequence). The CDR3 DNA is TGTGCCAGCAGCAAGTGGCCCCAGCAGGGCTACACCTTC. This sequence encodes CASSKWPQQGYTF.

This clonotype has ten or more counts. The chain couples TRBV28 to TRBJ1-2; D not certain. Germline V lookup: CDR1 MDHEN, CDR2 SYDVKM. The length of the CDR3 is 13 residues. V was shortened by 8 bases and J by 8 bases, with 18 bases between the two germline ends. The chain's CDR3 is CASSRTSLGGYTF. Here the CDR3 DNA reads TGTGCCAGCTCCAGGACGTCTCTCGGGGGCTACACCTTC.

This sequence joins TRBV27 and TRBJ1-5; D gene unclear. CDR3 size: 16 residues. CDR1 is MNHEY, CDR2 SMNVEV, per germline (reference sequence). V lost 0 bases and J lost 1, with 10 bases in between. The CDR3 here is CASSLSGMSSNQPQHF. In DNA, the CDR3 is TGTGCCAGCAGTTTATCGGGAATGAGCAGCAATCAGCCCCAGCATTTT.

This clonotype has ten or more counts. The junction departs from germline at one end; a sequencing error may be responsible. The V and J genes are TRBV12-3 or TRBV12-4 and TRBJ2-5; no reliable D call. The CDR3 contains 14 residues. CDR3 sequence (DNA): TGTGCCAGCAGGCGAGGTGGCAGCCAAAAGACCCAGTACTTC. Translating gives CASRRGGSQKTQYF.